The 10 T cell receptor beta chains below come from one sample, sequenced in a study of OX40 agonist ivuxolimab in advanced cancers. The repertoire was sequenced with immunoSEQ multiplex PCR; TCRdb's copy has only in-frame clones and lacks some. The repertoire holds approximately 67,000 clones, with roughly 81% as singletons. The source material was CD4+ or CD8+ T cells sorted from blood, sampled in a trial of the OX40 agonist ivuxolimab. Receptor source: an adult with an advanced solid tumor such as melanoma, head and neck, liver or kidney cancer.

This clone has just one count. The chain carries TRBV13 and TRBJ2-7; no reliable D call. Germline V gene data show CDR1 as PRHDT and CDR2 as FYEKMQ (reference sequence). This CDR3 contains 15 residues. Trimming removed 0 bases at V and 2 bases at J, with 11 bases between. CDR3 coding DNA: TGTGCCAGCAGCTTAGGGACCCCCTTGGCCTACGAGCAGTACTTC. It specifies CASSLGTPLAYEQYF.

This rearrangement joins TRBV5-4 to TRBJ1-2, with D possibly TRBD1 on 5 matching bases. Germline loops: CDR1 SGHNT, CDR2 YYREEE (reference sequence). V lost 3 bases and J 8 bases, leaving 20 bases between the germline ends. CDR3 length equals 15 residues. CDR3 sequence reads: CASSSGTEDLGGYTF. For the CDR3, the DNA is TGTGCCAGCAGCTCCGGGACGGAGGATTTGGGCGGCTACACCTTC.

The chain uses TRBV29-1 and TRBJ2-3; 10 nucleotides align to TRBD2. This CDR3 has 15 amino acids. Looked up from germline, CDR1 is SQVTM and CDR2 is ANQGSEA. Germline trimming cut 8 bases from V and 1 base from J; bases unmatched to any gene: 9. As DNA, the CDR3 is TGCAGCACAATGGACGGGACTAGCGGCACAGATACGCAGTATTTT. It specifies CSTMDGTSGTDTQYF.

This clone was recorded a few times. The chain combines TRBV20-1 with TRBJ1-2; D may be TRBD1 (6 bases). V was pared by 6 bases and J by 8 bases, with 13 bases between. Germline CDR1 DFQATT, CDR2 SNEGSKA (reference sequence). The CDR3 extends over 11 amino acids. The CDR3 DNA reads TGCAGTGCCATAGGAACAGGGGGCTACACCTTC. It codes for CSAIGTGGYTF.

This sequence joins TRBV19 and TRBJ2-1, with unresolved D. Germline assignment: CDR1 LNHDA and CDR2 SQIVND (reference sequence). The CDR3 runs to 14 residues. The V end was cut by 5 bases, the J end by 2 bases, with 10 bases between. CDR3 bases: TGTGCCAGTAGTCCGAATCAAGCCTACAATGAGCAGTTCTTC. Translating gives CASSPNQAYNEQFF.

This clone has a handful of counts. CDR3 DNA sequence: TGTGCCAGCAGTGTAAGCGGGGGGGCGCGGCAGCCCCAGCATTTT. As protein: CASSVSGGARQPQHF. The chain combines TRBV6-1 with TRBJ1-5, with D possibly TRBD1 on 6 matching bases. The CDR3 loop spans 15 amino acids. V lost 4 bases to trimming and J lost 7 bases, with 17 bases between them. Germline CDR1 reads MNHNS; CDR2 reads SASEGT.

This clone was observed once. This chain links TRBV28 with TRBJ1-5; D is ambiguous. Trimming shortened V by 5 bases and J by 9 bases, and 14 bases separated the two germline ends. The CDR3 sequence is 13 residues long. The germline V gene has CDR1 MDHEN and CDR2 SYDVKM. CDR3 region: CASSPYNILPQHF. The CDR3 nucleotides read TGTGCCAGCAGTCCCTATAACATCTTGCCCCAGCATTTT.

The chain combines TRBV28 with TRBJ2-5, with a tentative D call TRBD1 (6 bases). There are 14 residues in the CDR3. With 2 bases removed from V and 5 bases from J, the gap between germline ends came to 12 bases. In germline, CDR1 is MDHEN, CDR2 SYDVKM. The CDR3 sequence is CASSLRYQGETQYF. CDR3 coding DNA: TGTGCCAGCAGTTTACGCTATCAGGGGGAGACCCAGTACTTC.

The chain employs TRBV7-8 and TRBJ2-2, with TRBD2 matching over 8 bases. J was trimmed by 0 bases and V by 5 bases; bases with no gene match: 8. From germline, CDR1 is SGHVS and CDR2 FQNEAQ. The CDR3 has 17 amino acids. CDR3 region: CASSPNLAGSNTGELFF. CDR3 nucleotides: TGTGCCAGCAGCCCAAACCTAGCGGGCTCGAACACCGGGGAGCTGTTTTTT.

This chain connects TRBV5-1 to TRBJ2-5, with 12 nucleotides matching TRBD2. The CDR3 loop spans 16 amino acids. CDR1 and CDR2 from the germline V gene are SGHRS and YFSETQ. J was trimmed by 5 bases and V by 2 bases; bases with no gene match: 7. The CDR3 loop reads CASSFSSTSGGETQYF. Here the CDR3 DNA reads TGCGCCAGCAGCTTCTCCTCGACTAGCGGGGGTGAGACCCAGTACTTC.